This record concerns one T cell receptor beta chain sequence. The time point was: pre-treatment sample, taken before nivolumab and TIL therapy. The record originates from a study of TIL therapy for anti-PD-1-resistant metastatic lung cancer. The CDR3 spans 15 residues. Germline V gives CDR1 SNHLY, CDR2 FYNNEI. The germline V and J ends were trimmed by 8 bases and 2 bases, with 16 bases remaining between them. The libraries were made with immunoSEQ v3. Using immunoSEQ multiplex PCR, the repertoire was profiled, and TCRdb retains in-frame clones only, with some absent. The table includes 55,000 to 65,000 clones, 55% to 70% detected once.

V and J are TRBV2 and TRBJ2-1; D not certain. This receptor was obtained from a person aged 25-80 years with non-small cell lung cancer. The sample was blood, taken at baseline. The DNA for the CDR3 is TGTGCCAGCCTCGAAGCCGTACAGCCCTACAATGAGCAGTTCTTC. Protein sequence: CASLEAVQPYNEQFF.